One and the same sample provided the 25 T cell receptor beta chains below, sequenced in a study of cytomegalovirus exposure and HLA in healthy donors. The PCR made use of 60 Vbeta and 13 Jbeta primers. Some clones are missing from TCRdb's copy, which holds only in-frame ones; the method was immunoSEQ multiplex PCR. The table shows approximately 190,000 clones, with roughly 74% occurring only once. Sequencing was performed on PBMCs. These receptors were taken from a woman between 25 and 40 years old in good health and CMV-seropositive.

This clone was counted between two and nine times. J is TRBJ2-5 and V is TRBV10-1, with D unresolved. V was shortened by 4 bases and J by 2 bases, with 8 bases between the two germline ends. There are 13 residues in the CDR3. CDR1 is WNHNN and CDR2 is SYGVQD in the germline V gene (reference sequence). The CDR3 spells CASSGSRQETQYF. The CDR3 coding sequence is TGCGCCAGCAGTGGGTCCAGGCAAGAGACCCAGTACTTC.

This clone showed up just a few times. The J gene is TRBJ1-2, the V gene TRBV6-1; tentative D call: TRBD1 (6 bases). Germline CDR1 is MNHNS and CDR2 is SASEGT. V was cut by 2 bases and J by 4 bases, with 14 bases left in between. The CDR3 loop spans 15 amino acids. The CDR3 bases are TGTGCCAGCAGTGAAAGGGGGGGCTTGGGCTATGGCTACACCTTC. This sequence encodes CASSERGGLGYGYTF.

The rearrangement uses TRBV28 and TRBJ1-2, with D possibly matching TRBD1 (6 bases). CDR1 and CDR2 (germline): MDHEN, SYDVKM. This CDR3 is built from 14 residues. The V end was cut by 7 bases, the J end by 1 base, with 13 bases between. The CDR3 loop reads CASKYPGDNYGYTF. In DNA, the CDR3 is TGTGCCAGCAAGTACCCAGGGGATAACTATGGCTACACCTTC.

The CDR3, as DNA: TGCAGCGCAGGACAGGGAAATGAAAAACTGTTTTTT. It codes for CSAGQGNEKLFF. The V gene is TRBV29-1, the J gene TRBJ1-4, with 8 bases fitting TRBD1. This CDR3 comprises 12 residues. J lost 5 bases, V lost 7 bases, and 3 bases had no gene match. Germline lookup yields CDR1 SQVTM and CDR2 ANQGSEA. The full variable domain, rest sourced from reference TRBV29-1 and TRBJ1-4, is SAVISQKPSRDICQRGTSLTIQCQVDSQVTMMFWYRQQPGQSLTLIATANQGSEATYESGFVIDKFPISRPNLTFSTLTVSNMSPEDSSIYLCSAGQGNEKLFFGSGTQLSVL.

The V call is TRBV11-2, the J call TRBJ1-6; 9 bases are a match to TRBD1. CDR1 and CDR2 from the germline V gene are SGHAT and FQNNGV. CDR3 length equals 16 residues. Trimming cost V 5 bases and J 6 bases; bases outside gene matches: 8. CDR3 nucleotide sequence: TGTGCCAGCAGCGCGAACTGGGACAGGGTTAATTCACCCCTCCACTTT. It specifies CASSANWDRVNSPLHF.

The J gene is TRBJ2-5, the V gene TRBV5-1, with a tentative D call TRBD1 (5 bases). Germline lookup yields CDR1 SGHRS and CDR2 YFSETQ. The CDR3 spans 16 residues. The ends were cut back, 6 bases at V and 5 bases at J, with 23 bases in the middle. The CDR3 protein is CASTPLWGSTRETQYF. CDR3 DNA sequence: TGCGCCAGCACGCCCCTTTGGGGCTCTACGAGGGAGACCCAGTACTTC.

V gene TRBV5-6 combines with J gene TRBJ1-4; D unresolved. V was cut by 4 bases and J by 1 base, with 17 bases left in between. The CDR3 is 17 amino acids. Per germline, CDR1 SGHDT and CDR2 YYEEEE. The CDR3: CASSHRENKRTNEKLFF. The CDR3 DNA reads TGTGCCAGCAGCCATCGGGAAAACAAAAGAACTAATGAAAAACTGTTTTTT.

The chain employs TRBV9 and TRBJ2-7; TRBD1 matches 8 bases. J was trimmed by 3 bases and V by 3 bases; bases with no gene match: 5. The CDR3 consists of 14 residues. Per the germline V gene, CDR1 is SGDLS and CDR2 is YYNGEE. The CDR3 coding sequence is TGTGCCAGCAGCGCCTCACAGGGGGGCTACGAGCAGTACTTC. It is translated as CASSASQGGYEQYF. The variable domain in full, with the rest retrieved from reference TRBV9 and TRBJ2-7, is DSGVTQTPKHLITATGQRVTLRCSPRSGDLSVYWYQQSLDQGLQFLIQYYNGEERAKGNILERFSAQQFPDLHSELNLSSLELGDSALYFCASSASQGGYEQYFGPGTRLTVT.

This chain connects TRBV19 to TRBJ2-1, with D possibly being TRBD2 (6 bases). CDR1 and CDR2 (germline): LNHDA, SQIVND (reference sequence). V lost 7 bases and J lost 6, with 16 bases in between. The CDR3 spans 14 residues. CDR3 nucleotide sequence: TGTGCCAGTACCACACCGGAGGGAATCAATGAGCAGTTCTTC. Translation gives CASTTPEGINEQFF.

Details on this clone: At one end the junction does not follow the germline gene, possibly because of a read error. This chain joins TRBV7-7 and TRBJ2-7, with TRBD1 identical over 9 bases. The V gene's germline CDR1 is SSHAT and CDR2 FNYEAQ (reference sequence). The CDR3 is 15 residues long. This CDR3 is CASSPDRGSTYEQYF. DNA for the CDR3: TGTGCTAGCAGCCCGGACAGGGGTTCAACCTACGAGCAGTACTTC.

The DNA for the CDR3 is TGTGCCAGCAGCTTAGGGAGACTAGCGGAGGGGAATGAGCAGTTCTTC. It is translated as CASSLGRLAEGNEQFF. The chain is built from TRBV11-3 and TRBJ2-1, with TRBD2 identical over 9 bases. The V gene's germline CDR1 is SGHNT and CDR2 YENEEA. J was trimmed by 7 bases and V by 1 base; bases with no gene match: 8. CDR3 length equals 16 residues.

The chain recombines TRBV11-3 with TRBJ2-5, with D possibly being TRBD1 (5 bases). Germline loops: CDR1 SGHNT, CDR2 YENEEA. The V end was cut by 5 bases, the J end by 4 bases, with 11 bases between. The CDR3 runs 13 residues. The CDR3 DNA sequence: TGTGCCAGCAGCAAAGGGGTTAGAGAGACCCAGTACTTC. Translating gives CASSKGVRETQYF.

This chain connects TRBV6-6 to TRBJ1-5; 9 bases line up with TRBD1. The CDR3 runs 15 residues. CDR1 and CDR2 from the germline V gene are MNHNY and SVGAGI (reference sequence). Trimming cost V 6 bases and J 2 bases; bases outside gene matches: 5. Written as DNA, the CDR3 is TGTGCCAGCAGAAAACGACAGGGGGGCAATCAGCCCCAGCATTTT. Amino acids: CASRKRQGGNQPQHF.

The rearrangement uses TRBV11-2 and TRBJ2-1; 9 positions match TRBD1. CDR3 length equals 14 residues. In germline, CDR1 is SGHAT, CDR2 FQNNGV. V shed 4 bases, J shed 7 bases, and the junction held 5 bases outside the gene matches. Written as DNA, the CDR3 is TGTGCCAGCAGCTATAACAGGGGGCGAAATGAGCAGTTCTTC. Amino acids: CASSYNRGRNEQFF.

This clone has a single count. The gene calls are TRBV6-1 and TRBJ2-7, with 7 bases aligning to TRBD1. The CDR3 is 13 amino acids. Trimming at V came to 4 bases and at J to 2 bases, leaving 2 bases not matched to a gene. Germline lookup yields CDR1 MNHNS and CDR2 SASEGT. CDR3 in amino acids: CASSAGQAYEQYF. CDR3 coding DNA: TGTGCCAGCAGTGCTGGACAGGCCTACGAGCAGTACTTC.

In nucleotides, the CDR3 is TGCAGCGTTGAAGATCGAAGGGACAACTACAATGAGCAGTTCTTC. Protein product: CSVEDRRDNYNEQFF. The chain combines TRBV29-1 with TRBJ2-1, with D possibly TRBD1 on 6 matching bases. Trimming left V 0 bases short and J 3 bases short, with 12 bases between. The CDR3 spans 15 residues. From germline, CDR1 is SQVTM and CDR2 ANQGSEA.

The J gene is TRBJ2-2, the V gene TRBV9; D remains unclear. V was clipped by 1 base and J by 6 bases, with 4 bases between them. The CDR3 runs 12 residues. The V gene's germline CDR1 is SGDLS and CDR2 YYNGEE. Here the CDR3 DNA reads TGTGCCAGCAGCGTACGGGCCGGGGAGCTGTTTTTT. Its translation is CASSVRAGELFF.

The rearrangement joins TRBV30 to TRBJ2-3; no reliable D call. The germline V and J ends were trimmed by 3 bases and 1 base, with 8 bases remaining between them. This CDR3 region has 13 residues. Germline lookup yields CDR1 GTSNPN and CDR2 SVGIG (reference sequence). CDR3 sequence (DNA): TGTGCCTGGAGCGCCACTGGCACAGATACGCAGTATTTT. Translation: CAWSATGTDTQYF.

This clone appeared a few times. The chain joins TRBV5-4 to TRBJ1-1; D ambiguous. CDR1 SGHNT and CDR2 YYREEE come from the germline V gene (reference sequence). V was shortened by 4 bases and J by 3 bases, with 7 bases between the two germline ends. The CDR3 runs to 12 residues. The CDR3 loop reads CASSLRDTEAFF. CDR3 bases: TGTGCCAGCAGCCTCCGGGACACTGAAGCTTTCTTT.

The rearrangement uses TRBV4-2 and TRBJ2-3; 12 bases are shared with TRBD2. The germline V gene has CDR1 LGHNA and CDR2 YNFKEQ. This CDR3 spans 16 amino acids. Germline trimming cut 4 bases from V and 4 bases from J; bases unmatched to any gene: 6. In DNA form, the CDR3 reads TGTGCCAGCAGCCTGACTAGCGGGAGTGGGGCAGATACGCAGTATTTT. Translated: CASSLTSGSGADTQYF.

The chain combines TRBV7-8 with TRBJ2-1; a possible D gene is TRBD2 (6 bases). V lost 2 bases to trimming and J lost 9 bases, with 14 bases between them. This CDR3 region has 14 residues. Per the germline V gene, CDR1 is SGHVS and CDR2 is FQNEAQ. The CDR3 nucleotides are TGTGCCAGCAGCTTATCCACAACTAGCACTGAGCAGTTCTTC. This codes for CASSLSTTSTEQFF. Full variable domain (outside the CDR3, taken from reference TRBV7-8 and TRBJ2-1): GAGVSQSPRYKVAKRGQDVALRCDPISGHVSLFWYQQALGQGPEFLTYFQNEAQLDKSGLPSDRFFAERPEGSVSTLKIQRTQQEDSAVYLCASSLSTTSTEQFFGPGTRLTVL.

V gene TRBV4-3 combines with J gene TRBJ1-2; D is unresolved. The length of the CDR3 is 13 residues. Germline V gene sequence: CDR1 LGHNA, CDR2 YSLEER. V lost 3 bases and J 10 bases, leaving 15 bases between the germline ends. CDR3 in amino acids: CASSQGPGYDYTF. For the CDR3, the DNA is TGCGCCAGCAGCCAGGGCCCGGGGTACGACTACACCTTC.

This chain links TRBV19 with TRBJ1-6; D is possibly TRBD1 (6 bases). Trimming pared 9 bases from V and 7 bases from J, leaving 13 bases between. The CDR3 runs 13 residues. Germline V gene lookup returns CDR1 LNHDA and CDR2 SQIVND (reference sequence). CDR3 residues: CARTGTINSPLHF. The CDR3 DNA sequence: TGTGCCAGGACCGGGACAATCAATTCACCCCTCCACTTT.

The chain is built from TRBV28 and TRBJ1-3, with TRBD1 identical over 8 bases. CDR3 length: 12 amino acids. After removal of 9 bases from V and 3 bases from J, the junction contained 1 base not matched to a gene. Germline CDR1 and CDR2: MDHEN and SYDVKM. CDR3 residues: CASGQGGNTIYF. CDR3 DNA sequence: TGTGCCAGTGGACAGGGTGGAAACACCATATATTTT. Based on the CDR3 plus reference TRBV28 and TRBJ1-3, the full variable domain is DVKVTQSSRYLVKRTGEKVFLECVQDMDHENMFWYRQDPGLGLRLIYFSYDVKMKEKGDIPEGYSVSREKKERFSLILESASTNQTSMYLCASGQGGNTIYFGEGSWLTVV.

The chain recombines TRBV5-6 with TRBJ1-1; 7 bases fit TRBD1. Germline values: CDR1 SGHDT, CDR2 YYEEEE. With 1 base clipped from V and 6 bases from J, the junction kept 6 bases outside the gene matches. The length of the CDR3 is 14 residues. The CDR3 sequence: CASSLNSRGSEAFF. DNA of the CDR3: TGTGCCAGCAGCTTGAATTCCAGGGGGTCTGAAGCTTTCTTT.